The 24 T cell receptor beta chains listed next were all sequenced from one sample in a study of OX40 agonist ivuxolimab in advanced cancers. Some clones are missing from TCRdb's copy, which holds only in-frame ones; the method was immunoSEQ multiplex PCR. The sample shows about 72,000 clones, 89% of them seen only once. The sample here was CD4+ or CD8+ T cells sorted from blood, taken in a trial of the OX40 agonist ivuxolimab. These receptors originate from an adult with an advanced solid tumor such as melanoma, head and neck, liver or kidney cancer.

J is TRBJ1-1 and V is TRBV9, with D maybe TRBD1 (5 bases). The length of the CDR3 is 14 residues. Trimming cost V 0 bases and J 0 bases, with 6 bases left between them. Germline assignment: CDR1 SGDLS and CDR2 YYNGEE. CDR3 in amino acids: CASSVATVNTEAFF. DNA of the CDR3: TGTGCCAGCAGCGTAGCGACAGTGAACACTGAAGCTTTCTTT. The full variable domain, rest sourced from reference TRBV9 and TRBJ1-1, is DSGVTQTPKHLITATGQRVTLRCSPRSGDLSVYWYQQSLDQGLQFLIQYYNGEERAKGNILERFSAQQFPDLHSELNLSSLELGDSALYFCASSVATVNTEAFFGQGTRLTVV.

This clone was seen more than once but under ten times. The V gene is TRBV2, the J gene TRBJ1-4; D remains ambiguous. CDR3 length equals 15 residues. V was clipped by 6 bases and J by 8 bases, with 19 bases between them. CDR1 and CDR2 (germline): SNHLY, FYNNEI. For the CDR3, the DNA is TGTGCCAGCAGGCCTACGTGGTGGAGAGGAGAAAAACTGTTTTTT. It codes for CASRPTWWRGEKLFF.

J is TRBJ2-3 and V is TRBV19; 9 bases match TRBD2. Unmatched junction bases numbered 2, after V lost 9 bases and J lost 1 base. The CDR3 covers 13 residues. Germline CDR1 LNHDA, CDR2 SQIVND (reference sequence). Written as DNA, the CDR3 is TGTGCCAGCGCTAGCGGGGGCACAGATACGCAGTATTTT. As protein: CASASGGTDTQYF.

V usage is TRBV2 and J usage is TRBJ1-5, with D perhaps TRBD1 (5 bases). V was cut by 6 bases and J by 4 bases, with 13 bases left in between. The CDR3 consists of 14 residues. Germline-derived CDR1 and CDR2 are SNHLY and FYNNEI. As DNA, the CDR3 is TGTGCCAGCAGCGATCAGGGCCGGAATCAGCCCCAGCATTTT. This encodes CASSDQGRNQPQHF.

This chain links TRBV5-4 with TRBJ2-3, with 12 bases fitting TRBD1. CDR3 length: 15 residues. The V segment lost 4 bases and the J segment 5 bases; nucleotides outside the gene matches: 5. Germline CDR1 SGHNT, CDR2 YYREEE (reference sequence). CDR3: CASSDGTGGGDTQYF. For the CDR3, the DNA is TGTGCCAGCAGCGACGGGACAGGGGGCGGAGATACGCAGTATTTT.

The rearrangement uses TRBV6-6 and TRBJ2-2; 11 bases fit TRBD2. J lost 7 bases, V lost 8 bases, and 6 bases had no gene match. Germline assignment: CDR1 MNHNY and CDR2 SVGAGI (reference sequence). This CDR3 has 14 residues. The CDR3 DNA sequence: TGTGCCAGCGGAACTAGCGGGAGAGACGGGGAGCTGTTTTTT. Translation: CASGTSGRDGELFF.

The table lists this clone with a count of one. In DNA, the CDR3 is TGTGCCACCAGCGGACAGGACAGAGGGCAGTACTTC. Its protein product is CATSGQDRGQYF. The chain links TRBV15 to TRBJ2-7; 7 positions match TRBD1. Germline CDR1 and CDR2: LNHNV and YYDKDF (reference sequence). V lost 5 bases, J lost 9 bases, and 7 bases stayed unmatched. The CDR3 is made up of 12 amino acids.

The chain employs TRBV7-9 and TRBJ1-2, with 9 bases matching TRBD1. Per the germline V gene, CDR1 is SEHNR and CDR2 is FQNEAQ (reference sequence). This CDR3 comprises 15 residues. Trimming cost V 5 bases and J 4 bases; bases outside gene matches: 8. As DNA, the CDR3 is TGTGCCAGCAGCCCAGGGACAGGGCTTACCTATGGCTACACCTTC. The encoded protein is CASSPGTGLTYGYTF.

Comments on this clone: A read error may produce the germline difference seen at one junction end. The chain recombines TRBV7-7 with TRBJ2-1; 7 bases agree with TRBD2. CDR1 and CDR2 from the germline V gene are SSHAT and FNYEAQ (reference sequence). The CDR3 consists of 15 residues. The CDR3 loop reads CASSLGLADYNEQFF. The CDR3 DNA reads TGTGCTAGCAGCTTAGGGCTAGCGGACTACAATGAGCAGTTCTTC.

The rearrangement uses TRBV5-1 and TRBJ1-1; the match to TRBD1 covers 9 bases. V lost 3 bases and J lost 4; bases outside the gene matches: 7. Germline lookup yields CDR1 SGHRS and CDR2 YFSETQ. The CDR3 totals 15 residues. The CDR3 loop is CASSSGQGGFTEAFF. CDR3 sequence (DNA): TGCGCCAGCAGCTCGGGACAGGGTGGATTCACTGAAGCTTTCTTT.

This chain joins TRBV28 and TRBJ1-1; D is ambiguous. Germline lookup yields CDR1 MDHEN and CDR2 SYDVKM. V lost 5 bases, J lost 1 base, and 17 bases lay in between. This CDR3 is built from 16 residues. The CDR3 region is CASSTKFLVTNTEAFF. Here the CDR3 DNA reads TGTGCCAGCAGTACGAAATTCCTAGTTACGAACACTGAAGCTTTCTTT.

The CDR3 DNA follows: TGTGCCAGCTCTCCGCAGCGGGGGAGGTATGAGCAGTACTTC. This gives the protein CASSPQRGRYEQYF. The chain combines TRBV18 with TRBJ2-7; the match to TRBD2 covers 8 bases. CDR3 size: 14 residues. Germline CDR1 KGHSH, CDR2 LQKENI. J gave up 7 bases and V 6 bases, and 11 bases lay outside the gene matches.

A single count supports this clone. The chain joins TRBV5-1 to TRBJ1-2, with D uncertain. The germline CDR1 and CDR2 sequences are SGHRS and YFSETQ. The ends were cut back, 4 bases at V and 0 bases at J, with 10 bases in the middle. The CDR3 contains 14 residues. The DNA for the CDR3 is TGCGCCAGCAGCCCGTCCGGGACTAACTATGGCTACACCTTC. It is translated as CASSPSGTNYGYTF.

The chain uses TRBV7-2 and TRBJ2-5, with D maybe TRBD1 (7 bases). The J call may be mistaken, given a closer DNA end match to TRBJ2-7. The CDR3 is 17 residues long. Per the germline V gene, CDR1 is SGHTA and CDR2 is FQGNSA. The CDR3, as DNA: TGTGCCAGCAGCTTAGCGTGGGGGGACAGAGCCTCCTACGAGCAGTACTTC. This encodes CASSLAWGDRASYEQYF.

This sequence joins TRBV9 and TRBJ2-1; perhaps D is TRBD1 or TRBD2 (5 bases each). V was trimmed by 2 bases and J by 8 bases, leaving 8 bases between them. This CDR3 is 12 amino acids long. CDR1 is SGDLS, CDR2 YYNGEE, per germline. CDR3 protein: CASSVRDDEQFF. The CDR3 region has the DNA TGTGCCAGCAGCGTGAGGGACGATGAGCAGTTCTTC.

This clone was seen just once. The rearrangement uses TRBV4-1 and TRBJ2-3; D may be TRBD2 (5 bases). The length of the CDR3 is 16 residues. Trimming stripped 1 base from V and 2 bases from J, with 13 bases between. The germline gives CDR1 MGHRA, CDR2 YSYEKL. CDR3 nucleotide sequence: TGCGCCAGCAGCCAAGGCCTAGCTTCGACCACAGATACGCAGTATTTT. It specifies CASSQGLASTTDTQYF.

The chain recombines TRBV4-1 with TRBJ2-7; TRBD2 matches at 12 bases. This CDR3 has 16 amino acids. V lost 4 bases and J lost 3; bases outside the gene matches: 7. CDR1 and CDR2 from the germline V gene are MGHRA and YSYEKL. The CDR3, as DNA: TGCGCCAGCAGCCTCCTGACTAGCGGGGGCTTCTACGAGCAGTACTTC. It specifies CASSLLTSGGFYEQYF.

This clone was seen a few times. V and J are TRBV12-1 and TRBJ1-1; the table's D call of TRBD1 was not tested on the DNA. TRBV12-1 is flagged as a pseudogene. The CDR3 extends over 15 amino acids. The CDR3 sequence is CASSPGQGWNTEAFF. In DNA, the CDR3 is TGTGCCAGCAGCCCCGGTCAGGGGTGGAACACTGAAGCTTTCTTT.

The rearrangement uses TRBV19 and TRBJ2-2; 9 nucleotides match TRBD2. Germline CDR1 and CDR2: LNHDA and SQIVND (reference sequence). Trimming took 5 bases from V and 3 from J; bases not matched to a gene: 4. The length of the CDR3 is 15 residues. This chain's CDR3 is CASSPRLADTGELFF. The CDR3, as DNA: TGTGCCAGTAGTCCCCGACTAGCGGACACCGGGGAGCTGTTTTTT.

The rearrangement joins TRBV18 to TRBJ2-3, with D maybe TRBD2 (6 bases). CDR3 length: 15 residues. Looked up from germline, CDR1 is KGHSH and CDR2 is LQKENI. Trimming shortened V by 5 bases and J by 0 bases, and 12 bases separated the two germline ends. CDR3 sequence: CASSSGLPSTDTQYF. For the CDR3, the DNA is TGTGCCAGCTCATCAGGACTACCTAGCACAGATACGCAGTATTTT.

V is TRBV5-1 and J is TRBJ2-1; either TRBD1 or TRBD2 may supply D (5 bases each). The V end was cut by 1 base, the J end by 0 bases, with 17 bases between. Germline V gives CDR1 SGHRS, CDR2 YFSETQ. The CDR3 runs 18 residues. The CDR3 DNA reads TGCGCCAGCAGCTTGTGGGGACCCCCCTTGAGCTCCTACAATGAGCAGTTCTTC. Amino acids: CASSLWGPPLSSYNEQFF.

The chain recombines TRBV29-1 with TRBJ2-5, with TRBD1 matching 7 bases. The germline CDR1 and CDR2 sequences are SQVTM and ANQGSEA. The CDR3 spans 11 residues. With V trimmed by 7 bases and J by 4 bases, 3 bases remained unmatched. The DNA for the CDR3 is TGCAGCGCAGGGGGTTTAGAGACCCAGTACTTC. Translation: CSAGGLETQYF.

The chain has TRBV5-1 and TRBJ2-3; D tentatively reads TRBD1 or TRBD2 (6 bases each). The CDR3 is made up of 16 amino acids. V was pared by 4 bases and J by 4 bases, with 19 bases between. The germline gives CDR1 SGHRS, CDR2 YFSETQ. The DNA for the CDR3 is TGCGCCAGCAGCCCCCAAGGAGGGGGGCAGGCAGATACGCAGTATTTT. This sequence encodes CASSPQGGGQADTQYF. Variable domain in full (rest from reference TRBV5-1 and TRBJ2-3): KAGVTQTPRYLIKTRGQQVTLSCSPISGHRSVSWYQQTPGQGLQFLFEYFSETQRNKGNFPGRFSGRQFSNSRSEMNVSTLELGDSALYLCASSPQGGGQADTQYFGPGTRLTVL.

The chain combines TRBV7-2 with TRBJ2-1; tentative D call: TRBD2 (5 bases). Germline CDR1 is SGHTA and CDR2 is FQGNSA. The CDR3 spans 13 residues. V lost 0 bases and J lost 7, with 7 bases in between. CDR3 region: CASSLAPGNEQFF. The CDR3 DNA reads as TGTGCCAGCAGCTTAGCGCCGGGGAATGAGCAGTTCTTC.